The T cell receptor beta chain under discussion was sequenced for a study of tumor-infiltrating lymphocytes in primary liver carcinoma. Study findings and constraints: With p = 0.039, the top-250-clone fraction in tumors significantly exceeded that in blood.

The CDR3 has 15 amino acids. Trimming removed 1 base from V and 0 bases from J, with 7 bases in between. Germline assignment: CDR1 MGHRA and CDR2 YSYEKL. Production of TCR beta cDNA used roughly 500 ng total RNA together with a constant-region primer. Modified slightly, ARM-PCR produced TCR beta libraries over three nested multiplex PCR rounds. For roughly 10 cycles apiece, the opening two PCR rounds ran with TRBV1-TRBV30 forward primers and a C-beta reverse primer. In TCRdb, the multiplex PCR reads were re-called with MiXCR into one record per CDR3 protein. Of 100,000 to 150,000 distinct CDR3 sequences in the sample, 60% to 75% were seen once. The source material, roughly 18-30 mg of unsorted bulk tissue, was used to co-extract RNA and DNA. Turning to this clonotype: Its antigen is not identified.

Sample: liver tumor tissue from sampling region 3. Stated subset: tumor region T3, left-lateral pole. The receptor comes from an older woman with primary liver carcinoma and hepatitis B virus infection. The V and J genes are TRBV4-1 and TRBJ1-5; D unclear. CDR3 DNA sequence: TGCGCCAGCAGCCAAGTGGGTTGTAGCAATCAGCCCCAGCATTTT. Its protein product is CASSQVGCSNQPQHF.